This TCR beta chain emerged from a study of cytomegalovirus exposure and HLA in healthy donors. The donors were part of the roughly 120-subject validation cohort, which stood apart from the roughly 730-subject first cohort. The germline gives CDR1 PRHDT, CDR2 FYEKMQ (reference sequence). The germline V and J ends were trimmed by 6 bases and 1 base, with 10 bases remaining between them. The length of the CDR3 is 13 residues. A remark on this clone: Its antigen is unidentified.

The repertoire was sequenced with immunoSEQ multiplex PCR; TCRdb's copy has only in-frame clones and lacks some. Among 150,000 to 200,000 clones listed, around four fifths were seen once. Study-level results: Most sequenced TCRs were rare (though some public TCRs occurred in many donors). First-cohort TCR clusters were later found to tend to co-occur in the 90 to 150 validation repertoires. Some TCR beta chains (roughly 160 of them) were listed as cytomegalovirus-associated.

This TCR was recovered from a man between 25 and 39 years old in good health and CMV-seropositive. The sequencing input was PBMCs. This chain uses TRBV13 with TRBJ2-7, with D possibly matching TRBD1 (5 bases). The CDR3 DNA is TGTGCCAGCAGTATCAGGGCTTCCTACGAGCAGTACTTC. Encoded protein: CASSIRASYEQYF.